The rows below give T cell receptor beta chains drawn from one sample of a study of T cell responses to AZD1222 COVID-19 vaccine. Repertoires were generated with immunoSEQ multiplex PCR, while TCRdb's copy carries only in-frame clones and drops some. Seen here are about 92,000 clones, roughly nine tenths observed once, and the top ten hold 6.5% to 8.5%. Here the sequenced sample was peripheral blood, taken on day 0 of AZD1222 vaccination. These receptors were taken from an adult in good health. Each CDR3 is given with its conserved first and last residue. D genes are given only for firm matches. Where a row states a size, it is once, few, many or the class of an expanded clone; other rows omit it.

d_call	clone_size	j_call	v_call	cdr3_aa	cdr3_nt
.	.	TRBJ1-2	TRBV12-3/TRBV12-4	CASSLRWEGGYTF	TGTGCCAGCAGTTTACGGTGGGAGGGAGGCTACACCTTC
.	.	TRBJ1-3	TRBV7-7	CASSLDGAGGNTIYF	TGTGCTAGCAGCTTAGACGGGGCCGGTGGAAACACCATATATTTT
TRBD1	once	TRBJ1-5	TRBV3-1/TRBV3-2	CASSYEGGPNQPQHF	TGTGCCAGCAGCTACGAAGGGGGCCCCAATCAGCCCCAGCATTTT
.	.	TRBJ1-6	TRBV19	CASSMGSPEGNLHF	TGTGCCAGTAGTATGGGCAGTCCCGAGGGGAACCTCCACTTT
TRBD1	once	TRBJ2-1	TRBV5-5	CASSLDRGSYNEQFF	TGTGCCAGCAGCCTGGACAGGGGTTCCTACAATGAGCAGTTCTTC
TRBD1	.	TRBJ1-1	TRBV18	CASSLLGQGALTNTEAFF	TGTGCCAGCTCACTACTAGGACAGGGGGCGCTCACAAACACTGAAGCTTTCTTT
.	once	TRBJ1-4	TRBV4-2	CASSQADIGKLFF	TGTGCCAGCAGCCAAGCGGATATAGGGAAACTGTTTTTT
.	.	TRBJ1-4	TRBV4-1	CASSQSNPATNEKLFF	TGCGCCAGCAGCCAATCAAATCCGGCAACTAATGAAAAACTGTTTTTT
.	once	TRBJ1-1	TRBV6-6	CASITGGGLSTEAFF	TGTGCCAGCATAACCGGGGGCGGGTTGAGCACTGAAGCTTTCTTT
.	.	TRBJ1-6	TRBV7-2	CASSLPPPAPLHF	TGTGCCAGCAGCTTACCCCCCCCCGCACCCCTCCACTTT
.	few	TRBJ1-3	TRBV3-1/TRBV3-2	CASSPSGSGNTIYF	TGTGCCAGCAGTCCATCAGGGTCTGGAAACACCATATATTTT
TRBD1	.	TRBJ1-2	TRBV4-3	CASSPRYGQGMRGYTF	TGCGCCAGCAGCCCGAGGTACGGACAGGGGATGCGTGGCTACACCTTC
TRBD1	.	TRBJ1-6	TRBV5-1	CASSLGDRNYNSPLHF	TGCGCCAGCAGCTTGGGGGACAGGAACTATAATTCACCCCTCCACTTT
TRBD1	.	TRBJ2-2	TRBV7-2	CASSPGGEDTGELFF	TGTGCCAGCAGCCCAGGGGGCGAAGACACCGGGGAGCTGTTTTTT
.	.	TRBJ2-7	TRBV27	CASSLSEGATYEQYF	TGTGCCAGCAGTTTATCGGAGGGGGCGACCTACGAGCAGTACTTC
.	.	TRBJ1-1	TRBV12-3/TRBV12-4	CASSSQASTEAFF	TGTGCCAGCAGTTCACAGGCAAGTACTGAAGCTTTCTTT
TRBD1	.	TRBJ2-2	TRBV5-1	CASRTGNTGELFF	TGCGCCAGTAGGACAGGGAACACCGGGGAGCTGTTTTTT
.	.	TRBJ2-7	TRBV19	CASSPQAGEQYF	TGTGCCAGTAGTCCTCAGGCGGGGGAGCAGTACTTC
TRBD1	.	TRBJ2-7	TRBV18	CASSPGTGTSYEQYF	TGTGCCAGCTCCCCCGGGACAGGGACCTCCTACGAGCAGTACTTC
TRBD1	.	TRBJ2-2	TRBV7-7	CASSLTRAGQGTGELFF	TGTGCTAGCAGCTTAACGCGGGCGGGACAGGGAACCGGGGAGCTGTTTTTT
.	.	TRBJ1-6	TRBV5-1	CASSLEGRVNSPLHF	TGCGCCAGCAGCTTGGAGGGCAGGGTCAATTCACCCCTCCACTTT
TRBD1	.	TRBJ1-1	TRBV28	CASKLTGAPLMNTEAFF	TGTGCCAGCAAATTGACAGGGGCGCCCCTTATGAACACTGAAGCTTTCTTT
.	once	TRBJ1-1	TRBV5-4	CASSLAQGRGAFF	TGTGCCAGCAGCTTGGCCCAAGGTCGAGGGGCTTTCTTT
.	.	TRBJ1-1	TRBV12-3/TRBV12-4	CASRLTLNTEAFF	TGTGCCAGCAGACTCACACTGAACACTGAAGCTTTCTTT
.	.	TRBJ2-1	TRBV27	CASSVPRQGGNEQFF	TGTGCCAGCAGTGTCCCCCGGCAGGGAGGCAATGAGCAGTTCTTC
.	.	TRBJ2-7	TRBV11-2	CASSPGTSPYEQYF	TGTGCCAGCAGCCCTGGGACATCACCCTACGAGCAGTACTTC
.	.	TRBJ2-3	TRBV2	CASSPSSGTDTQYF	TGTGCCAGCAGTCCTAGTTCGGGCACAGATACGCAGTATTTT
TRBD1	.	TRBJ2-7	TRBV6-5	CASSRGQGSYEQYF	TGTGCCAGCAGTCGGGGACAGGGATCCTACGAGCAGTACTTC
.	.	TRBJ1-2	TRBV29-1	CSVEDPGNYGYTF	TGCAGCGTTGAAGATCCGGGGAACTATGGCTACACCTTC
TRBD1	.	TRBJ2-1	TRBV9	CASSQLDRVYNEQFF	TGTGCCAGCAGCCAACTCGACAGGGTCTACAATGAGCAGTTCTTC
TRBD2	.	TRBJ2-2	TRBV9	CASSPRFSGDPGELFF	TGTGCCAGCAGCCCACGGTTTAGCGGGGACCCCGGGGAGCTGTTTTTT
TRBD1	.	TRBJ1-5	TRBV6-5	CASSCWTGEGNQPQHF	TGTGCCAGCAGTTGCTGGACAGGGGAGGGCAATCAGCCCCAGCATTTT
TRBD1	.	TRBJ1-3	TRBV30	CAWSYKPGTGKGNTIYF	TGTGCCTGGAGTTACAAACCCGGGACAGGGAAGGGAAACACCATATATTTT
.	once	TRBJ2-3	TRBV6-5	CASSSSTDTQYF	TGTGCCAGCAGTTCCAGCACCGATACGCAGTATTTT
.	.	TRBJ1-3	TRBV6-2/TRBV6-3	CASSYPDTSGNTIYF	TGTGCCAGCAGTTACCCCGACACCTCTGGAAACACCATATATTTT
.	.	TRBJ2-2	TRBV7-3	CASSSPTRGELFF	TGTGCCAGCAGCTCACCTACCCGAGGGGAGCTGTTTTTT
.	.	TRBJ2-3	TRBV9	CASSVEFGEGADTQYF	TGTGCCAGCAGCGTAGAGTTTGGAGAGGGGGCAGATACGCAGTATTTT
.	.	TRBJ1-6	TRBV9	CASSVGGSSYNSPLHF	TGTGCCAGCAGCGTAGGAGGAAGCTCCTATAATTCACCCCTCCACTTT
.	.	TRBJ1-1	TRBV27	CASSLGFGNTEAFF	TGTGCCAGCAGTTTAGGTTTTGGGAACACTGAAGCTTTCTTT
.	.	TRBJ2-7	TRBV6-1	CASSESNEQYF	TGTGCCAGCAGTGAAAGCAACGAGCAGTACTTC
.	.	TRBJ1-2	TRBV12-3/TRBV12-4	CASSLYYYGYTF	TGTGCCAGCAGTTTGTATTACTATGGCTACACCTTC
.	.	TRBJ2-1	TRBV5-1	CASSLVQGLSYNEQFF	TGCGCCAGCAGCTTGGTTCAGGGGTTATCCTACAATGAGCAGTTCTTC